The present TCR beta chain was sequenced within a study of T cell responses to AZD1222 COVID-19 vaccine. Generated by immunoSEQ multiplex PCR, the TCRdb table keeps only in-frame clones and is missing some. Among tens of thousands of clones, about 90% were seen once, and the ten largest hold 4% to 6%. The receptor comes from an adult in good health. The source material was peripheral blood, sampled on day 0 of MenACWY control vaccination.

The CDR3 loop reads CASSLFGFAGLGNEQYF. The CDR3 nucleotides are TGTGCCAGCAGCTTATTCGGGTTTGCAGGCCTTGGGAACGAGCAGTACTTC. This chain uses TRBV5-4 with TRBJ2-7; D is undetermined. The V gene's germline CDR1 is SGHNT and CDR2 YYREEE (reference sequence). CDR3 length: 17 amino acids. Between the trimmed V and J ends, which lost 2 bases and 5 bases, there was a span of 23 bases.